Listed below are T cell receptor beta chains from one sample, sequenced in a study of CD8 T cells in Susac syndrome. TCRdb reanalysed the immunoSEQ multiplex PCR reads using MiXCR and keeps one entry per CDR3 protein. This sample carries a few hundred thousand distinct CDR3 sequences, 85% of them seen once, and the ten largest clones take around 0.11%. The sample was CD8+ T cells from PBMCs. These receptors originate from a human donor with multiple sclerosis. The conserved cysteine and the conserved F or W are not part of the CDR3 here.

len	v_gene	j_gene	CDR3aa
13	TRBV2	TRBJ1-1	ASSDPTAKRTEAF
11	TRBV6-1	TRBJ1-6	ASSEGLGSPLH
12	TRBV10-3	TRBJ1-1	AIARGQGHTEAF
9	TRBV29-1	TRBJ2-7	SVGTSREQY
16	TRBV6-5	TRBJ1-3	ASSYSRDREGSGNTIY
12	TRBV30	TRBJ2-7	AFVAGGPSYEQY
12	TRBV27	TRBJ2-7	ASSPQTDTYEQY
12	TRBV28	TRBJ2-7	ASTPSGTAYEQY
13	TRBV12-5	TRBJ2-7	ASGSSPRETYEQY
11	TRBV11-2	TRBJ2-7	ASSLVAGNEQY
14	TRBV4-1	TRBJ2-3	ASRPREGGSVDTQY
13	TRBV5-6	TRBJ2-3	ASSLPRRSTDTQY
15	TRBV2	TRBJ1-3	ASSEAGRDPSGNTIY
14	TRBV7-9	TRBJ2-1	ASSVRAGDAYNEQF
12	TRBV30	TRBJ1-1	AWSVQGGNTEAF
12	TRBV28	TRBJ1-2	ASRSGQGAWGYT
11	TRBV5-6	TRBJ1-1	ASSLGGRHEAF
12	TRBV4-2	TRBJ2-1	ASSQGGEDYEQF
12	TRBV11-2	TRBJ1-4	ASSPSAGNEKLF
14	TRBV13	TRBJ2-7	ASSPRREGPSYEQY
14	TRBV15	TRBJ1-5	ATSSPDTISNQPQH
12	TRBV13	TRBJ1-2	ASSLLAGGYGYT
11	TRBV27	TRBJ2-1	ASSLKVGGEQF
12	TRBV4-2	TRBJ2-2	ASSERSGGGELF
7	TRBV6-6	TRBJ1-1	ATYGEAF
13	TRBV7-9	TRBJ2-1	ASSSRDRRFDEQF
14	TRBV10-3	TRBJ1-1	AISELMGRGNTEAF
8	TRBV29-1	TRBJ1-1	SVAGGEAF
14	TRBV25-1	TRBJ2-1	ARMWSGSSSYNEQF
13	TRBV6-1	TRBJ2-1	ASRTGLAGRSEQF
11	TRBV4-2	TRBJ2-1	ASSQPGRNEQF
13	TRBV11-1	TRBJ2-1	ASSHLAQFYNEQF
15	TRBV27	TRBJ2-3	ASSSSLYPGSTDAQY
12	TRBV7-9	TRBJ1-5	ASIGGADNQPQH
16	TRBV4-1	TRBJ1-6	ASSQDIGAPSYNSPLH
10	TRBV7-9	TRBJ1-2	ASTGTRGGYT
16	TRBV9	TRBJ2-2	ASSDGLAEAVNTGELF
13	TRBV7-9	TRBJ2-7	ASSLQTSGIYEQY
14	TRBV20-1	TRBJ1-2	SARDADPKPYYGYT
11	TRBV9	TRBJ1-4	ASSADRAEKLF
12	TRBV27	TRBJ2-3	ASSLFWGQDTQY
12	TRBV29-1	TRBJ1-2	SVDPMTENYGYT
10	TRBV13	TRBJ1-1	ASSSVNTEAF
11	TRBV6-1	TRBJ1-5	ASIGSFNQPQH
10	TRBV12-3/TRBV12-4	TRBJ2-3	ASSPTPDTQY
13	TRBV18	TRBJ2-1	ASSDPTSGYNEQF
14	TRBV29-1	TRBJ2-6	SVVAQGLAGANVLT
15	TRBV4-1	TRBJ2-7	ASSQGLRAEGSYEQY